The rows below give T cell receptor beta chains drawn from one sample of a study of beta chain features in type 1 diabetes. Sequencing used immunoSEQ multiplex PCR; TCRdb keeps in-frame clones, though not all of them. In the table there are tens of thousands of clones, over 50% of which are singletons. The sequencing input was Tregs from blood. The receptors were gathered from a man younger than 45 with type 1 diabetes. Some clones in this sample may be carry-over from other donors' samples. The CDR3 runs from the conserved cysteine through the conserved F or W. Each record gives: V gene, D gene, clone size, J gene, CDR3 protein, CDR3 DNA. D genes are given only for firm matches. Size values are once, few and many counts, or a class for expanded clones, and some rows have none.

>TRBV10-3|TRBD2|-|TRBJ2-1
CAIRRAGVNYNEQFF
TGTGCCATCAGGAGAGCGGGGGTAAACTACAATGAGCAGTTCTTC
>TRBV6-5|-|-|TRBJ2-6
CASRGLGAGANVLTF
TGTGCCAGCAGGGGTTTAGGGGCCGGGGCCAACGTCCTGACTTTC
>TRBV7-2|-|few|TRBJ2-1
CASSLGITASNEQFF
TGTGCCAGCAGCTTAGGAATAACAGCTTCGAATGAGCAGTTCTTC
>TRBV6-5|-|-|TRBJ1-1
CASSQRLGSFEAFF
TGTGCCAGCAGTCAGCGACTGGGTTCCTTTGAAGCTTTCTTT
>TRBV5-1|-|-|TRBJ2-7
CASSLPGYYEQYF
TGCGCCAGCAGCTTGCCAGGCTACTACGAGCAGTACTTC
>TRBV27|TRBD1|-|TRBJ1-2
CASSFGQGGGYTF
TGTGCCAGCAGTTTCGGACAGGGTGGTGGCTACACCTTC
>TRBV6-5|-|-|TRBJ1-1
CASSYRHLNTEAFF
TGTGCCAGCAGTTACCGACACCTAAACACTGAAGCTTTCTTT
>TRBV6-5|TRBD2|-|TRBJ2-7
CASSYSIVAGGEQYF
TGTGCCAGCAGTTACTCGATAGTAGCGGGGGGCGAGCAGTACTTC
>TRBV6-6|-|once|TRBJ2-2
CASTNWNTGELFF
TGTGCCAGCACTAACTGGAACACCGGGGAGCTGTTTTTT
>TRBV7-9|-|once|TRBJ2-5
CASSSPTLLERETQYF
TGTGCCAGCAGCTCCCCAACCCTTCTAGAGCGAGAGACCCAGTACTTC
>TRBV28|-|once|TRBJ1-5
CASSYPATASQPQHF
TGTGCCAGCAGTTACCCAGCGACAGCAAGTCAGCCCCAGCATTTT
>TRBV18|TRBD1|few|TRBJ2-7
CASSRAGQGNEQYF
TGTGCCAGCTCACGTGCGGGACAGGGGAACGAGCAGTACTTC
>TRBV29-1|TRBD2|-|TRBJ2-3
CSVAGGEDTQYF
TGCAGCGTTGCGGGGGGTGAAGATACGCAGTATTTT
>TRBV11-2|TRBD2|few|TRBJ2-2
CASSLVLSGGPNTGELFF
TGTGCCAGCAGCTTAGTTCTCAGCGGGGGGCCTAACACCGGGGAGCTGTTTTTT
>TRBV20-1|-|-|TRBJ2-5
CSATPSQTQYF
TGCAGTGCCACTCCTTCCCAGACCCAGTACTTC
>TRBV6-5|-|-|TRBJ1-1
CASSYSIESEAFF
TGTGCCAGCAGTTACTCGATTGAGTCTGAAGCTTTCTTT
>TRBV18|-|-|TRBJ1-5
CASSPLTGSNQPQHF
TGTGCCAGCTCACCACTTACAGGTTCCAATCAGCCCCAGCATTTT
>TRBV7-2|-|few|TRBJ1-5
CASSGQGGNQPQHF
TGTGCCAGCAGCGGTCAGGGTGGCAATCAGCCCCAGCATTTT
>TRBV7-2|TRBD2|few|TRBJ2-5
CASSSQRGERETQYF
TGTGCCAGCAGCTCTCAGCGGGGAGAGAGGGAGACCCAGTACTTC
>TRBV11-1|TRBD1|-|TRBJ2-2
CASSSTGGRGTGELFF
TGTGCCAGCAGCTCGACAGGGGGCAGGGGCACCGGGGAGCTGTTTTTT
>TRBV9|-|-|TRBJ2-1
CASSQTGSNEQFF
TGTGCCAGCAGCCAGACAGGTTCCAATGAGCAGTTCTTC
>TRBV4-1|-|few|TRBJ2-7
CASSPPDRTYEQYF
TGCGCCAGCAGCCCACCTGACAGGACCTACGAGCAGTACTTC
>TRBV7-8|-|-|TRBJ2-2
CASSLVVRRNVAELFF
TGTGCCAGCAGCTTAGTCGTGAGACGGAATGTAGCGGAGCTGTTTTTT
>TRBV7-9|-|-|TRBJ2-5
CASSFETATQYF
TGTGCCAGCAGCTTTGAGACAGCCACACAGTACTTC
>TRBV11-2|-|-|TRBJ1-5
CASSKTTGNQPQHF
TGTGCCAGCAGCAAAACGACAGGTAATCAGCCCCAGCATTTT
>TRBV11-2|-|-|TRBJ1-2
CASSLVGQIGGYTF
TGTGCCAGCAGCTTAGTGGGGCAGATCGGCGGCTACACCTTC
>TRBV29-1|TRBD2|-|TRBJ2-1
CSVDWPSGGQFYNEQFF
TGCAGCGTTGATTGGCCTAGCGGGGGCCAATTCTACAATGAGCAGTTCTTC
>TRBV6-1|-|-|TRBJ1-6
CASRDSLNSPLHF
TGTGCCAGCAGAGACAGTTTAAATTCACCCCTCCACTTT
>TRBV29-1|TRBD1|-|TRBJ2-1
CSYRAGQGTGSYNEQFF
TGCAGCTATCGAGCGGGACAGGGGACCGGCTCCTACAATGAGCAGTTCTTC
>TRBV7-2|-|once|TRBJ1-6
CASSFDGPSGSPLHF
TGTGCCAGCAGCTTTGATGGGCCAAGCGGTTCACCCCTCCACTTT